Listed below are T cell receptor beta chains from one sample, sequenced in a study of OX40 agonist ivuxolimab in advanced cancers. TCRdb keeps only in-frame clones here, not all; method: immunoSEQ multiplex PCR. This table has about 27,000 clones, over 85% appearing once. Sequencing used CD4+ or CD8+ T cells sorted from blood, obtained in a trial of the OX40 agonist ivuxolimab. Receptor source: an adult with an advanced solid tumor such as melanoma, head and neck, liver or kidney cancer. The CDR3 runs from the conserved cysteine through the conserved F or W. A D gene is named only where the DNA matches it firmly. Not every row has a clone size; where given, it reads once, few, many or a size class.

CDR3	DNA	V	D	size	J
CATGTGVGNNEQYF	TGTGCCACCGGGACGGGAGTAGGGAACAACGAGCAGTACTTC	TRBV10-3	-	-	TRBJ2-7
CASSMLDRGDTEAFF	TGTGCCAGTAGTATGTTGGACAGGGGGGACACTGAAGCTTTCTTT	TRBV19	TRBD1	-	TRBJ1-1
CASSQDGTGYEQYF	TGTGCCAGCAGCCAGGACGGTACCGGTTACGAGCAGTACTTC	TRBV4-2	-	-	TRBJ2-7
CASSLDRGNEQFF	TGTGCCAGTAGCCTTGACAGGGGCAATGAGCAGTTCTTC	TRBV19	TRBD1	-	TRBJ2-1
CASSSSPNEQFF	TGTGCCAGCAGCTCCTCCCCCAATGAGCAGTTCTTC	TRBV11-1	-	-	TRBJ2-1
CASSRQFLSYNEQFF	TGTGCCAGCAGTAGACAGTTTCTCTCCTACAATGAGCAGTTCTTC	TRBV28	-	-	TRBJ2-1
CASRPGDRSTEAFF	TGTGCCAGTAGACCAGGTGACAGAAGCACTGAAGCTTTCTTT	TRBV19	-	-	TRBJ1-1
CASSYLDTDTQYF	TGTGCCAGCAGTTACCTCGACACAGATACGCAGTATTTT	TRBV6-5	-	-	TRBJ2-3
CSAPSSVAQYF	TGCAGTGCCCCCTCCAGCGTGGCGCAGTATTTT	TRBV20-1	-	-	TRBJ2-3
CASSQGAEWHYGYTF	TGTGCCAGCAGCCAAGGAGCAGAGTGGCACTATGGCTACACCTTC	TRBV14	-	once	TRBJ1-2
CASSGQGFYGYTF	TGTGCCAGCAGCGGACAGGGCTTTTACGGCTACACCTTC	TRBV9	TRBD1	-	TRBJ1-2
CASSWTGGGISYEQYF	TGTGCCAGCAGCTGGACAGGGGGCGGAATATCCTACGAGCAGTACTTC	TRBV5-8	TRBD1	few	TRBJ2-7
CASSLEGGTGGMNTEAFF	TGTGCCAGCAGCTTAGAAGGCGGGACAGGGGGAATGAACACTGAAGCTTTCTTT	TRBV13	TRBD1	-	TRBJ1-1
CASSTDGPYEQYF	TGCGCCAGCTCAACCGACGGGCCCTACGAGCAGTACTTC	TRBV5-1	-	-	TRBJ2-7
CASSGGLEGTDTQYF	TGCGCCAGCAGCGGGGGACTAGAAGGGACAGATACGCAGTATTTT	TRBV5-1	TRBD2	-	TRBJ2-3
CASSLLRDGYTF	TGTGCCAGCAGCCTCCTCAGGGACGGCTACACCTTC	TRBV7-9	-	-	TRBJ1-2
CASSLEGTGYTF	TGCGCCAGCAGCCTAGAAGGGACAGGCTACACCTTC	TRBV4-1	-	medium-sized	TRBJ1-2
CASSDGQTQETQYF	TGTGCCAGCAGCGACGGACAAACACAAGAGACCCAGTACTTC	TRBV9	-	-	TRBJ2-5
CASSPWVGAYEQYF	TGTGCCAGCAGCCCCTGGGTGGGGGCCTACGAGCAGTACTTC	TRBV7-9	-	-	TRBJ2-7